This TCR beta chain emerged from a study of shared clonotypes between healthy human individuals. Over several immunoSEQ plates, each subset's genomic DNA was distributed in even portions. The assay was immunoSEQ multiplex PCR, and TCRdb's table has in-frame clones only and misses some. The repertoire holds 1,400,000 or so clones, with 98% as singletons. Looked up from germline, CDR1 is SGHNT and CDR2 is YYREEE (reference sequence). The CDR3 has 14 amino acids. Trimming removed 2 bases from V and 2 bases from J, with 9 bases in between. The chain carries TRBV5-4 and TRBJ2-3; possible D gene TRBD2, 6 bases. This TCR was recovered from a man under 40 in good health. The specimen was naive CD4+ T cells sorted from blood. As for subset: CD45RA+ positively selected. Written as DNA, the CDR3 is TGTGCCAGCAGCTTAGCGGGTTTCACAGATACGCAGTATTTT. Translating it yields CASSLAGFTDTQYF.